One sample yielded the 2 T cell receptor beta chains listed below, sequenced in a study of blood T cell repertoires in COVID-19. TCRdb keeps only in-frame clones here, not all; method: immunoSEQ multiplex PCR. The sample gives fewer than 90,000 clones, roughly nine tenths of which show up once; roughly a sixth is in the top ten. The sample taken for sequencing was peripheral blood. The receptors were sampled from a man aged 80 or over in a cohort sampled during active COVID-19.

CDR3 DNA sequence: TGTGCCAGCAGTGAAGTTTGGCAGGGACTTGTTGGCTACACCTTC. Translating gives CASSEVWQGLVGYTF. V usage is TRBV6-1 and J usage is TRBJ1-2, with a weak D call TRBD1 (5 bases). The CDR3 is 15 residues long. V gave up 1 base and J gave up 7 bases, with 16 bases separating them. Germline lookup yields CDR1 MNHNS and CDR2 SASEGT.

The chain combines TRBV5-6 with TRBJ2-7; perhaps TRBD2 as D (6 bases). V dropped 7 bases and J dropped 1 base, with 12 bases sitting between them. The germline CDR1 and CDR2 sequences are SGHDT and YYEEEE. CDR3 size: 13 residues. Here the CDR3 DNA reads TGTGCCAGCCGCCGGCGGGGATCCTACGAGCAGTACGTC. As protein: CASRRRGSYEQYV.